A selection of T cell receptor beta chains follows, all from one sample in a study of vaccination and CD4 T cells after COVID-19. Their specific antigens are unknown. A single record per CDR3 protein comes from TCRdb applying MiXCR to the PCR reads. The top ten hold roughly 18% of the sample, which has about 15,000 distinct CDR3 sequences, less than 60% seen once. Sequencing was performed on CD4+ T cells from blood, cultured in vitro, taken about 7 months after SARS-CoV-2 vaccination. All receptors come from a human donor who had recovered from COVID-19. Each CDR3 is given with its conserved first and last residue. Fields, in order: J gene, D gene, V gene, clone size, CDR3 DNA, CDR3 protein. A D gene is named only where the DNA matches it firmly. Clone size is stated in some rows and not others, as once, few, many or a class when expanded.

J: TRBJ1-3; D: NA; V: TRBV20-1; size: few; DNA: TGCAGTGCGCGGAGTCCCTCTGGAAACACCATATATTTT; CDR3: CSARSPSGNTIYF
J: TRBJ2-3; D: NA; V: TRBV7-9; size: NA; DNA: TGTGCCAGCAGCCCCGGACTCTCGGCAGATACGCAGTATTTT; CDR3: CASSPGLSADTQYF
J: TRBJ2-5; D: NA; V: TRBV20-1; size: few; DNA: TGCAGTGCTAGACCTTTTGTGGGCAGGGCGCCGGGGTACCAGTACTTC; CDR3: CSARPFVGRAPGYQYF
J: TRBJ1-2; D: NA; V: TRBV6-1; size: few; DNA: TGTGCCAGCAGTGCCCGAGAGAGGGACGGCTACACCTTC; CDR3: CASSARERDGYTF
J: TRBJ2-5; D: TRBD2; V: TRBV15; size: NA; DNA: TGTGCCACCAGCAGGCGGAGCGGGGGACGAGAGACCCAGTACTTC; CDR3: CATSRRSGGRETQYF
J: TRBJ1-2; D: NA; V: TRBV28; size: NA; DNA: TGTGCCAGCAGTTTAGAGTGGGGGGATGGCTACACCTTC; CDR3: CASSLEWGDGYTF
J: TRBJ2-2; D: TRBD2; V: TRBV24-1; size: few; DNA: TGTGCCACCAGTGATCCTACTAGCGGCAGAACAACCGGGGAGCTGTTTTTT; CDR3: CATSDPTSGRTTGELFF
J: TRBJ2-7; D: TRBD2; V: TRBV5-4; size: NA; DNA: TGTGCCAGCAGCTATAGCGGGGGGAGCTCCTACGAGCAGTACTTC; CDR3: CASSYSGGSSYEQYF
J: TRBJ1-2; D: TRBD1; V: TRBV7-2; size: few; DNA: TGTGCCAGCAGCCCCGACCGGGACAGGGGCTTTACCTTC; CDR3: CASSPDRDRGFTF
J: TRBJ2-3; D: NA; V: TRBV20-1; size: few; DNA: TGCAGTGCTAGATCCGGGCAGATTAGCACAGATACGCAGTATTTT; CDR3: CSARSGQISTDTQYF
J: TRBJ2-2; D: NA; V: TRBV7-3; size: NA; DNA: TGTGCCAGCAGCTCCATCGGAGACCCCGGGGAGCTGTTTTTT; CDR3: CASSSIGDPGELFF
J: TRBJ2-2; D: NA; V: TRBV24-1; size: few; DNA: TGTGCCACCAGTGATTTACGCAGCCCGAACACCGGGGAGCTGTTTTTT; CDR3: CATSDLRSPNTGELFF
J: TRBJ2-5; D: TRBD1; V: TRBV2; size: NA; DNA: TGTGCCAGCAGGGTCGGACAGGGATGGGAGACCCAGTACTTC; CDR3: CASRVGQGWETQYF
J: TRBJ1-2; D: TRBD1; V: TRBV2; size: NA; DNA: TGTGCCAGTTCCCGGACAGGGGACTATGGCTACACCTTC; CDR3: CASSRTGDYGYTF
J: TRBJ1-2; D: NA; V: TRBV7-2; size: NA; DNA: TGTGCCAGCAGCCCTGACAGTATAGACTATGGCTACACCTTC; CDR3: CASSPDSIDYGYTF
J: TRBJ2-5; D: TRBD2; V: TRBV7-8; size: few; DNA: TGTGCCAGCAGCCTACTAGCGGGGGTCGGGGAGACCCAGTACTTC; CDR3: CASSLLAGVGETQYF
J: TRBJ2-5; D: NA; V: TRBV6-1; size: NA; DNA: TGTGCCAGCACCAAGACTAGTGGGGAGACCCAGTACTTC; CDR3: CASTKTSGETQYF
J: TRBJ1-2; D: NA; V: TRBV2; size: medium-sized; DNA: TGTGCCAGCAGTACGGGGGACATCTACGGCTACACCTTC; CDR3: CASSTGDIYGYTF
J: TRBJ2-5; D: TRBD1; V: TRBV24-1; size: NA; DNA: TGTGCCACCAGTGATCTCCCCCGGGGGACAGGGGTGCAAGAGACCCAGTACTTC; CDR3: CATSDLPRGTGVQETQYF
J: TRBJ1-2; D: NA; V: TRBV2; size: NA; DNA: TGTGCCAGCCCCGGTGGGCTTAACTATGGCTACACCTTC; CDR3: CASPGGLNYGYTF
J: TRBJ1-4; D: TRBD1; V: TRBV20-1; size: NA; DNA: TGCAGTGCTAAAGGGACAGGCGATGAAAAACTGTTTTTT; CDR3: CSAKGTGDEKLFF
J: TRBJ1-1; D: NA; V: TRBV20-1; size: few; DNA: TGCAGTGCGCATTCCTGGGGGCCCACTGAAGCTTTCTTT; CDR3: CSAHSWGPTEAFF
J: TRBJ2-1; D: TRBD2; V: TRBV10-3; size: NA; DNA: TGTGCCAGAGCTAGCGGGATTTACAATGAGCAGTTCTTC; CDR3: CARASGIYNEQFF
J: TRBJ2-3; D: TRBD1; V: TRBV7-9; size: few; DNA: TGTGCCAGCAGCGGATACCGGGACAGTCGCGGCACAGATACGCAGTATTTT; CDR3: CASSGYRDSRGTDTQYF
J: TRBJ2-3; D: TRBD2; V: TRBV19; size: NA; DNA: TGTGCCAGTAGTATAGATCCCCCCGGGGGGTTCACAGATACGCAGTATTTT; CDR3: CASSIDPPGGFTDTQYF
J: TRBJ1-2; D: NA; V: TRBV20-1; size: NA; DNA: TGCAGTGCTAGCCGTAACTATGGCTACACCTTC; CDR3: CSASRNYGYTF
J: TRBJ2-1; D: TRBD2; V: TRBV20-1; size: NA; DNA: TGCAGTGCTTCTAGCGGGAGCGGCTACAATGAGCAGTTCTTC; CDR3: CSASSGSGYNEQFF
J: TRBJ2-7; D: TRBD1; V: TRBV12-3/TRBV12-4; size: NA; DNA: TGTGCCAGCAGCCTCGGACAGGGGGCGCAGTACTTC; CDR3: CASSLGQGAQYF
J: TRBJ2-7; D: NA; V: TRBV25-1; size: NA; DNA: TGTGCCAGCAGTGAATACAGGGTCCCCTACGAGCAGTACTTC; CDR3: CASSEYRVPYEQYF
J: TRBJ2-5; D: TRBD2; V: TRBV20-1; size: few; DNA: TGCAGTGCTAGAAGGGGACTAGCGGGGGGGGTTGCGGAGACCCAGTACTTC; CDR3: CSARRGLAGGVAETQYF
J: TRBJ1-3; D: NA; V: TRBV20-1; size: once; DNA: TGCAGTGCTAGCTTTACCGGGGTCGGGGCCAACACCATATATTTT; CDR3: CSASFTGVGANTIYF
J: TRBJ2-3; D: TRBD2; V: TRBV18; size: once; DNA: TGTGCCAGCTCACTTAGCGGGAGTGATACGCAGTATTTT; CDR3: CASSLSGSDTQYF
J: TRBJ2-1; D: NA; V: TRBV28; size: few; DNA: TGTGCCAGCAGTCTTTATAGGCGTGAGCAGTTCTTC; CDR3: CASSLYRREQFF
J: TRBJ2-7; D: NA; V: TRBV20-1; size: NA; DNA: TGCAGTGCACGAGGGGGTACCTACGAGCAGTACTTC; CDR3: CSARGGTYEQYF
J: TRBJ2-7; D: NA; V: TRBV7-9; size: NA; DNA: TGTGCCAGCAGCTTAGTTACGTTTGGGTCTGGCGAGCAGTACTTC; CDR3: CASSLVTFGSGEQYF
J: TRBJ2-5; D: TRBD2; V: TRBV20-1; size: once; DNA: TGCAGTGCTAGCCCAGCGGGGATCAAAGAGACCCAGTACTTC; CDR3: CSASPAGIKETQYF
J: TRBJ1-1; D: NA; V: TRBV6-4; size: few; DNA: TGTGCCAGCAGTGACACATCGAGGGGCACTGAAGCTTTCTTT; CDR3: CASSDTSRGTEAFF
J: TRBJ1-2; D: NA; V: TRBV20-1; size: NA; DNA: TGCAGTGCGATAGAAGAGGGGGGTTGGGGCTACACCTTC; CDR3: CSAIEEGGWGYTF
J: TRBJ1-2; D: TRBD1; V: TRBV6-1; size: few; DNA: TGTGCCAGCAGGGGGACAGCTAACTATGGCTACACCTTC; CDR3: CASRGTANYGYTF
J: TRBJ1-6; D: NA; V: TRBV6-2/TRBV6-3; size: few; DNA: TGTGCCAGCACATTGACTCGGTCCCTGACACCCCTCCACTTT; CDR3: CASTLTRSLTPLHF
J: TRBJ2-5; D: NA; V: TRBV6-1; size: few; DNA: TGTGCCAGCAGTACGCCGGGCGGCGAGACCCAGTACTTC; CDR3: CASSTPGGETQYF
J: TRBJ2-7; D: NA; V: TRBV11-2; size: NA; DNA: TGTGCCAGCAGCTTAGGACACCTATACGAGCAGTACTTC; CDR3: CASSLGHLYEQYF
J: TRBJ2-5; D: NA; V: TRBV7-9; size: NA; DNA: TGTGCCAGCAGCTTATACGGGGACCAAGAGACCCAGTACTTC; CDR3: CASSLYGDQETQYF
J: TRBJ1-1; D: TRBD1; V: TRBV12-3/TRBV12-4; size: NA; DNA: TGTGCCAGCACCCGGACAGGCTTACTCTCTGAAGCTTTCTTT; CDR3: CASTRTGLLSEAFF
J: TRBJ2-7; D: NA; V: TRBV19; size: NA; DNA: TGTGCCAGTAGTATCCAGGGTAGCACCTACGAGCAGTACTTC; CDR3: CASSIQGSTYEQYF
J: TRBJ1-5; D: NA; V: TRBV6-1; size: few; DNA: TGTGCCAGCAGTGAGTCATGGCCCCAGCATTTT; CDR3: CASSESWPQHF
J: TRBJ1-1; D: NA; V: TRBV18; size: NA; DNA: TGTGCCAGCTCACCTACAAAGGACAGTCTGAACACTGAAGCTTTCTTT; CDR3: CASSPTKDSLNTEAFF
J: TRBJ1-5; D: NA; V: TRBV6-1; size: NA; DNA: TGTGCCAGCAGTGACACAGCGTACCAGCCCCAGCATTTT; CDR3: CASSDTAYQPQHF
J: TRBJ2-7; D: NA; V: TRBV11-3; size: NA; DNA: TGTGCCAGCACTAGAGGGGGTGGACTTCATTTGCCCTACGAGCAGTACTTC; CDR3: CASTRGGGLHLPYEQYF
J: TRBJ2-5; D: NA; V: TRBV21-1; size: NA; DNA: TGTGCCAGCATCCCTACCCTTAATGCAGAGACCCAGTACTTC; CDR3: CASIPTLNAETQYF
J: TRBJ1-2; D: NA; V: TRBV6-5; size: NA; DNA: TGTGCCAGCAGTTTCGTCGGGGGGGCGGAGGGCTACACCTTC; CDR3: CASSFVGGAEGYTF
J: TRBJ2-7; D: TRBD1; V: TRBV2; size: NA; DNA: TGTGCCAGCAGTGTGTACGGACAGGGCTACGAGCAGTACTTC; CDR3: CASSVYGQGYEQYF
J: TRBJ1-1; D: NA; V: TRBV2; size: NA; DNA: TGTGCCAGGGAGTCCCGTGGGGAATTGAACACTGAAGCTTTCTTT; CDR3: CARESRGELNTEAFF
J: TRBJ2-7; D: TRBD1; V: TRBV6-1; size: few; DNA: TGTGCCAGCACCAACCGGGACAGGGGTAGGAAGCAGTACTTC; CDR3: CASTNRDRGRKQYF
J: TRBJ2-3; D: TRBD2; V: TRBV20-1; size: NA; DNA: TGCAGTGCTAGCTTGGGAGGGAATCCAGATACGCAGTATTTT; CDR3: CSASLGGNPDTQYF
J: TRBJ1-1; D: NA; V: TRBV7-3; size: NA; DNA: TGTGCCAGCAGTCCAGCGGGGGGAAACACTGAAGCTTTCTTT; CDR3: CASSPAGGNTEAFF